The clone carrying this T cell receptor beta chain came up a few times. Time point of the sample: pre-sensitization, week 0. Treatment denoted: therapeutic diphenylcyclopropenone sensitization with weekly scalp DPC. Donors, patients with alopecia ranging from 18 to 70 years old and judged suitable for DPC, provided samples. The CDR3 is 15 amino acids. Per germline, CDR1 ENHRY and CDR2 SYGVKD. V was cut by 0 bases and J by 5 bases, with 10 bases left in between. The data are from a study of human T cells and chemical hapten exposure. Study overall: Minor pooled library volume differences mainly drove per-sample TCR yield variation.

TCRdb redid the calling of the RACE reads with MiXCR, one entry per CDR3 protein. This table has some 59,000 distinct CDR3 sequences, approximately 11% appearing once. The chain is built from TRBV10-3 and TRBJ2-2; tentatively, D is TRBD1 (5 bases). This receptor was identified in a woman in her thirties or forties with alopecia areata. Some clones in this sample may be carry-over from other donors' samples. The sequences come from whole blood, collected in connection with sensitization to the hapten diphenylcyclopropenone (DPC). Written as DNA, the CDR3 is TGTGCCATCAGTGAGTCCGGCAGGGATACCGGGGAGCTGTTTTTT. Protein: CAISESGRDTGELFF.